This record covers a single TCR beta chain. This clonotype showed up just a few times. Its antigen is still unknown. No base quality values were provided; no much bigger clone lies one nucleotide off. This sample is part of a study of neurological immune-mediated disorders (dated by TCRdb to about 2019). Some background on the complete study: Among the roughly 35 multiple sclerosis patients, 31 had relapsing-remitting MS and 3 had secondary progressive MS. Using UMI-based sequencing, the study compared peripheral blood TCR-beta repertoires from patients with HTLV-I-associated myelopathy (HAM/TSP), patients with multiple sclerosis, and healthy controls. The 95 to 120 TCR-beta libraries covered PBMC samples along with longitudinal samples, technical triplicates, and paired sorted CD4+ and CD8+ T-cell subsets. Of the approximately 70 subjects in the cohort, about 14 were HAM/TSP patients, some 35 were multiple sclerosis patients, and some 20 were healthy controls. The investigation overall reported the following: In phylogenetic analysis, the repertoires of 18 of 34 MS patients grouped into a cluster of related CDR3 sequences, which suggests a possible signature at the repertoire level. TCR clonal expansion was highest in HAM/TSP patients and lowest in MS patients, with MS patients falling below even healthy controls. Across subjects, expanded clones never shared an identical CDR3 amino acid sequence, which suggests that the TCR-beta repertoires in every group were private. The MS cluster showed no association with clinical or MRI features, and the authors stated that larger cohorts are needed.

Unsorted PBMC libraries were generated from 2 million PBMCs stored in RNAlater at -80 °C until RNA extraction. The multiple sclerosis patients were enrolled in a US clinical protocol that used magnetic resonance imaging to evaluate disease progression. PBMCs were separated from peripheral blood using Ficoll-Hypaque density gradient centrifugation and then cryopreserved in liquid nitrogen. cDNA synthesis used template-switch 5'RACE with a primer carrying a 10-nucleotide random unique molecular identifier tagging each TCR transcript. Every sequencing run covered 15-18 subjects and yielded more than 170 million TCR-beta sequences. Total RNA was extracted with the RNeasy kit. The KAPA Real-time Library Amplification kit was used to amplify TCR-beta VDJ regions with primers targeting the TCR constant region and the 5'RACE anchor. Sample indexes and Illumina adaptors were added in a first PCR, after which library yield was increased in a second PCR. After purification with Ampure beads, the TCR product of roughly 650 bp was size-selected on a 2% E-gel SizeSelection system. Before pooling, libraries had their quality checked on a Bioanalyzer, their concentration measured with Qubit, and their quantity determined with the Kapa Library Quantification kit. Libraries were sequenced paired-end 2 x 150 bp on an Illumina HiSeq 2500. To increase sequence diversity, about 25-31% phiX was spiked into each library pool. Per the original workflow: Quality-filtered reads were processed with the UMI-based MiGEC pipeline, which removed over 75% of raw TCR sequences during error correction. IMGT germline references were used for alignment of VDJ genes, and clonotypes were defined by a unique CDR3 amino acid sequence together with V-J genes. Clonal expansion, Shannon diversity and CDR3 relatedness (CalcPairwiseDistances, ClusterSamples) were evaluated with VDJtools, and phylogenetic trees were built with CLCbio workbench. A clone was classed as expanded if it had 8 or more unique UMIs, a cutoff based on coefficient-of-variation modelling across technical triplicates. TCRdb reran the public reads through fastp at Q25 and MiXCR, keeping productive beta chains. For every CDR3 protein sequence, its rows merge into one entry that carries the most common genes and DNA. TCRdb's processing, not the authors' own work, is the source of the V and J calls. This sample has about 74,000 distinct CDR3 sequences in its table, and 4% to 6% of those were observed once. The ten largest clones take up 6% to 9.5% of the sample.

Relative to germline, V is 6 bases shorter and J is 3 bases shorter, with 15 bases between their ends. CDR1 DFQATT and CDR2 SNEGSKA were looked up in the germline V gene (reference sequence). Taken from cysteine to phenylalanine, the CDR3 has 15 residues. The kept DNA is CDR3 alone, 45 bases in frame from the first base. The V gene is TRBV20-1 and the J gene is TRBJ2-6; the best D guess is TRBD1, with 7 bases matching. The receptor comes from a man younger than 35 with multiple sclerosis. Input material: PBMCs. The nucleotide sequence is given as TGCAGTGCCCCAGGGGGAGGTGGTGGGGCCAACGTCCTGACTTTC. Its translation is CSAPGGGGGANVLTF.